One and the same sample provided the 31 T cell receptor beta chains below, sequenced in a study of T cell repertoires in cytomegalovirus infection. These receptors are not linked to any known antigen. MiXCR, applied by TCRdb to the reads, yields one record per CDR3 protein. Of about 46,000 distinct CDR3 sequences listed, roughly 20% are singletons. The specimen was PBMCs, sequenced either directly or after in vitro stimulation (not recorded which). These receptors originate from a human donor in good health (CMV status not recorded). Some clones in this sample may be carry-over from other donors' samples.

This clonotype was seen only once. The chain is built from TRBV6-1 and TRBJ2-5, with D uncertain. The CDR3 has 15 amino acids. Germline V gene lookup returns CDR1 MNHNS and CDR2 SASEGT. V was pared by 1 base and J by 2 bases, with 11 bases between. The CDR3 region has the DNA TGTGCCAGCAGTGAAGTCTCGTTGGCACAAGAGACCCAGTACTTC. Translating gives CASSEVSLAQETQYF.

This clonotype was detected a few times. The rearrangement joins TRBV12-3 or TRBV12-4 to TRBJ2-3, with unresolved D. This CDR3 contains 15 residues. V lost 8 bases and J lost 5, with 20 bases in between. CDR3 protein: CASGKIQKHKDTQYF. DNA of the CDR3: TGTGCCAGCGGCAAGATACAGAAGCACAAAGATACGCAGTATTTT.

The V and J genes are TRBV9 and TRBJ2-1; 7 positions agree with TRBD2. Germline CDR1 reads SGDLS; CDR2 reads YYNGEE. Trimming took 2 bases from V and 8 from J; bases not matched to a gene: 10. The CDR3 consists of 15 residues. The CDR3 reads CASSVGGRKSDEQFF. The CDR3 DNA follows: TGTGCCAGCAGCGTTGGCGGGAGAAAATCCGATGAGCAGTTCTTC.

There are many counts of this clonotype. V gene TRBV5-6 combines with J gene TRBJ2-1; D not resolved. Trimming cost V 0 bases and J 6 bases, with 16 bases left between them. The germline gives CDR1 SGHDT, CDR2 YYEEEE. CDR3 length: 16 residues. The CDR3 region is CASSLGRLSAVNEQFF. CDR3 nucleotide sequence: TGTGCCAGCAGCTTGGGCAGGCTCTCCGCGGTCAATGAGCAGTTCTTC.

The rearrangement joins TRBV19 to TRBJ2-1; the D call may be TRBD1 or TRBD2 (6 bases each). The V gene lost 3 bases and the J gene lost 8 bases, with 17 bases spanning the gap. Germline assignment: CDR1 LNHDA and CDR2 SQIVND (reference sequence). The length of the CDR3 is 15 residues. Here the CDR3 DNA reads TGTGCCAGTAGTATCCGACAGGATGGCGGGGATGAGCAGTTCTTC. Protein: CASSIRQDGGDEQFF. The entire variable domain, with the rest obtained from reference TRBV19 and TRBJ2-1, is as follows: DGGITQSPKYLFRKEGQNVTLSCEQNLNHDAMYWYRQDPGQGLRLIYYSQIVNDFQKGDIAEGYSVSREKKESFPLTVTSAQKNPTAFYLCASSIRQDGGDEQFFGPGTRLTVL.

This clonotype has at least ten counts. The J gene is TRBJ2-2, the V gene TRBV7-8; D gene ambiguous. V lost 1 base, J lost 5 bases, and 14 bases lay in between. The CDR3 is made up of 16 amino acids. Germline-derived CDR1 and CDR2 are SGHVS and FQNEAQ. CDR3: CASSLGAGGETGELFF. Here the CDR3 DNA reads TGTGCCAGCAGCTTAGGGGCAGGCGGAGAGACCGGGGAGCTGTTTTTT.

This clonotype has a count of ten or more. The chain recombines TRBV7-6 with TRBJ2-1; D is uncertain. Germline V gene lookup returns CDR1 SGHVS and CDR2 FNYEAQ. V lost 1 base to trimming and J lost 6 bases, with 10 bases between them. There are 14 residues in the CDR3. The CDR3 here is CASSLDNVRNEQFF. DNA of the CDR3: TGTGCCAGCAGCTTAGATAATGTCCGCAATGAGCAGTTCTTC.

This clonotype was recorded many times. The chain recombines TRBV7-2 with TRBJ2-1; D unclear. CDR1 is SGHTA and CDR2 is FQGNSA in the germline V gene. The CDR3 consists of 12 residues. Trimming left V 5 bases short and J 9 bases short, with 11 bases between. CDR3 region: CASSPAVSEQFF. The CDR3 DNA follows: TGTGCCAGCAGCCCGGCGGTTAGTGAGCAGTTCTTC.

The sample holds many counts of this clonotype. The rearrangement uses TRBV12-3 or TRBV12-4 and TRBJ2-7; tentatively, D is TRBD2 (5 bases). V lost 3 bases and J lost 6, with 12 bases in between. This CDR3 is 13 amino acids long. The DNA for the CDR3 is TGTGCCAGCAGTTTGTTAAGACGGGGCGAGCAGTACTTC. Protein product: CASSLLRRGEQYF.

This clonotype was counted between two and nine times. The CDR3: CASSRPGQRNTIYF. CDR3 DNA sequence: TGTGCCAGCAGTCGGCCGGGACAGCGAAACACCATATATTTT. The V call is TRBV28, the J call TRBJ1-3; 7 bases match TRBD1. Germline V gene sequence: CDR1 MDHEN, CDR2 SYDVKM. V shed 5 bases and J 5 bases; nucleotides not matched to a gene: 6. This CDR3 spans 14 amino acids.

This clonotype was detected ten times or more. The chain recombines TRBV7-2 with TRBJ1-2, with TRBD1 as a possible D gene (5 bases). CDR3 length equals 16 residues. Per the germline V gene, CDR1 is SGHTA and CDR2 is FQGNSA. Trimming took off 1 base at V and 4 bases at J, with 16 bases between the two ends. CDR3 in DNA: TGTGCCAGCAGCTTAGTTTGGGGGGGACGGAGCTATGGCTACACCTTC. Protein: CASSLVWGGRSYGYTF.

This clonotype came up many times. CDR3 DNA sequence: TGTGCCAGCAGCCCGTACGGACAGGGGGCCCTGTTGGAGCAGTTCTTC. It translates to CASSPYGQGALLEQFF. This chain uses TRBV7-2 with TRBJ2-1, with TRBD1 matching 11 bases. CDR1 SGHTA and CDR2 FQGNSA come from the germline V gene. Trimming took 5 bases from V and 10 from J; bases not matched to a gene: 13. The CDR3 length is 16 residues.

This clonotype has only a few counts. This chain's CDR3 is CATRQGGNEQFF. CDR3 sequence (DNA): TGTGCCACCCGACAGGGTGGCAATGAGCAGTTCTTC. The chain recombines TRBV27 with TRBJ2-1; TRBD1 aligns across 7 bases. Germline CDR1 MNHEY, CDR2 SMNVEV (reference sequence). CDR3 length equals 12 residues. V was pared by 10 bases and J by 6 bases, with 6 bases of the junction left unmatched.

Only a few counts were recorded for this clonotype. The rearrangement links TRBV7-6 to TRBJ2-1; 12 positions agree with TRBD2. This CDR3 has 16 amino acids. Germline V gene lookup returns CDR1 SGHVS and CDR2 FNYEAQ. The ends lost 5 bases at V and 7 bases at J; junction bases unmatched: 9. CDR3 DNA sequence: TGTGCCAGCAGCCCCCGGACTAGCGGGGCAGGGAATGAGCAGTTCTTC. Its protein is CASSPRTSGAGNEQFF.

The chain is built from TRBV5-4 and TRBJ1-1; tentatively, D is TRBD1 (6 bases). The germline V gene encodes CDR1 SGHNT and CDR2 YYREEE (reference sequence). There are 16 residues in the CDR3. The V and J ends lost 0 bases and 0 bases respectively, with 12 bases between them. CDR3 residues: CASSLGGGAMNTEAFF. As DNA, the CDR3 is TGTGCCAGCAGCTTGGGCGGGGGGGCCATGAACACTGAAGCTTTCTTT. Using reference TRBV5-4 and TRBJ1-1 for the parts outside the CDR3, the full variable domain is ETGVTQSPTHLIKTRGQQVTLRCSSQSGHNTVSWYQQALGQGPQFIFQYYREEENGRGNFPPRFSGLQFPNYSSELNVNALELDDSALYLCASSLGGGAMNTEAFFGQGTRLTVV.

This clonotype showed up many times. The chain links TRBV28 to TRBJ1-5; tentative D call: TRBD1 (5 bases). V gave up 5 bases and J gave up 0 bases, with 17 bases separating them. Germline CDR1 MDHEN, CDR2 SYDVKM. The CDR3 extends over 17 amino acids. CDR3 DNA sequence: TGTGCCAGCAGTCCCCCCCTTTCGGGGGTTAGCAATCAGCCCCAGCATTTT. Protein sequence: CASSPPLSGVSNQPQHF.

This clonotype showed up many times. The chain's CDR3 is CASIRWGTNYGYTF. CDR3 DNA sequence: TGTGCCAGCATCCGGTGGGGAACAAACTATGGCTACACCTTC. The chain is built from TRBV28 and TRBJ1-2; D remains unclear. The CDR3 loop spans 14 amino acids. Trimming took off 7 bases at V and 2 bases at J, with 14 bases between the two ends. CDR1 is MDHEN, CDR2 SYDVKM, per germline.

A few counts support this clonotype. The V and J genes are TRBV5-1 and TRBJ2-7; a possible D gene is TRBD1 (5 bases). The ends were cut back, 4 bases at V and 3 bases at J, with 8 bases in the middle. The CDR3 is 12 amino acids. Germline CDR1 is SGHRS and CDR2 is YFSETQ. CDR3 DNA sequence: TGCGCCAGCAGCATGCAGGGCTACGAGCAGTACTTC. As protein: CASSMQGYEQYF. Based on the CDR3 plus reference TRBV5-1 and TRBJ2-7, the full variable domain is KAGVTQTPRYLIKTRGQQVTLSCSPISGHRSVSWYQQTPGQGLQFLFEYFSETQRNKGNFPGRFSGRQFSNSRSEMNVSTLELGDSALYLCASSMQGYEQYFGPGTRLTVT.

CDR3 in amino acids: CASSQDLEWYNEQFF. The DNA for the CDR3 is TGTGCCAGCAGCCAAGATTTGGAGTGGTACAATGAGCAGTTCTTC. The chain carries TRBV14 and TRBJ2-1; D not resolved. The germline V and J ends were trimmed by 0 bases and 4 bases, with 10 bases remaining between them. CDR3 length: 15 residues. Germline-derived CDR1 and CDR2 are SGHDN and FVKESK. The full variable domain, in which reference TRBV14 and TRBJ2-1 provide the parts outside the CDR3, is EAGVTQFPSHSVIEKGQTVTLRCDPISGHDNLYWYRRVMGKEIKFLLHFVKESKQDESGMPNNRFLAERTGGTYSTLKVQPAELEDSGVYFCASSQDLEWYNEQFFGPGTRLTVL.

A remark on this clonotype: This sequence may be a read error, since a much larger clone differs from it by one base. The genes are TRBV12-3 or TRBV12-4 and TRBJ2-1, with TRBD2 matching over 10 bases. V was pared by 4 bases and J by 12 bases, with 6 bases of the junction left unmatched. The CDR3 has 13 amino acids. The CDR3, as DNA: TGTGCCAGCAGTTGGACTAGCGGAGAAGGGCAGTTCTTC. It translates to CASSWTSGEGQFF.

This rearrangement joins TRBV10-3 to TRBJ2-2; 14 bases agree with TRBD2. Germline CDR1 reads ENHRY; CDR2 reads SYGVKD. V lost 11 bases, J lost 5 bases, and 7 bases stayed unmatched. CDR3 length equals 15 residues. CDR3 amino acids: CAAGLAGVETGELFF. CDR3 in DNA: TGTGCCGCGGGACTAGCGGGAGTCGAAACCGGGGAGCTGTTTTTT.

This clonotype was counted at least ten times. This CDR3 reads CASSLVPGAPYEQYF. In DNA form, the CDR3 reads TGCGCCAGCAGCTTGGTTCCAGGGGCCCCCTACGAGCAGTACTTC. The chain recombines TRBV5-1 with TRBJ2-7; TRBD1 might be the D (6 bases). This CDR3 has 15 amino acids. V lost 0 bases and J 2 bases, leaving 12 bases between the germline ends. Per germline, CDR1 SGHRS and CDR2 YFSETQ.

The sample holds a few counts of this clonotype. This chain connects TRBV30 to TRBJ2-7; 8 nucleotides match TRBD1. V was pared by 5 bases and J by 3 bases, with 3 bases of the junction left unmatched. Germline CDR1 is GTSNPN and CDR2 is SVGIG (reference sequence). CDR3 length: 12 residues. CDR3 coding DNA: TGTGCCTGGGCCGGACAGGGCTACGAGCAGTACTTC. This translates into CAWAGQGYEQYF.

This clonotype was seen a handful of times. The rearrangement links TRBV19 to TRBJ1-6; a weak D match, TRBD1 (6 bases). V dropped 5 bases and J dropped 8 bases, with 16 bases sitting between them. CDR1 LNHDA and CDR2 SQIVND come from the germline V gene (reference sequence). This CDR3 comprises 15 residues. CDR3 loop: CASSLRPGEDSPLHF. Written as DNA, the CDR3 is TGTGCCAGTAGTCTCCGTCCAGGGGAGGATTCACCCCTCCACTTT.

This clonotype was detected a few times. This chain connects TRBV4-1 to TRBJ2-2; D may correspond to TRBD1 or TRBD2 (7 bases each). V shed 4 bases and J shed 5 bases, with 20 bases lying between them. This CDR3 is built from 17 residues. CDR1 and CDR2 (germline): MGHRA, YSYEKL. DNA for the CDR3: TGCGCCAGCAGCCCATCTTCGTTCAGGGGGGGGACCGGGGAGCTGTTTTTT. Its protein is CASSPSSFRGGTGELFF.

The chain employs TRBV4-2 and TRBJ2-3, with 16 bases matching TRBD2. J lost 0 bases, V lost 3 bases, and 9 bases had no gene match. CDR3 length: 20 residues. Germline V gene sequence: CDR1 LGHNA, CDR2 YNFKEQ. The CDR3 loop is CASSQGMGLAGGTSTDTQYF. The CDR3 DNA sequence: TGTGCCAGCAGCCAGGGCATGGGACTAGCGGGGGGGACTAGCACAGATACGCAGTATTTT.

The V and J genes are TRBV20-1 and TRBJ2-3, with TRBD2 matching 12 bases. Germline-derived CDR1 and CDR2 are DFQATT and SNEGSKA (reference sequence). The trim removed 3 bases at V and 0 bases at J, leaving 7 bases unmatched. The length of the CDR3 is 17 residues. This CDR3 is CSASLAGGPVSTDTQYF. The CDR3 DNA reads as TGCAGTGCTAGTCTAGCGGGAGGGCCAGTAAGCACAGATACGCAGTATTTT.

This chain uses TRBV4-3 with TRBJ2-7, with 10 nucleotides matching TRBD2. From germline, CDR1 is LGHNA and CDR2 YSLEER. J was trimmed by 3 bases and V by 4 bases; bases with no gene match: 3. This CDR3 is built from 14 residues. In DNA form, the CDR3 reads TGCGCCAGCAGCCGAGGACTAGCGGTCTACGAGCAGTACTTC. This sequence encodes CASSRGLAVYEQYF.

This clonotype was seen many times. CDR3 in DNA: TGTGCCAGCAGCTTAGACAGGAACTACGAGCAGTACTTC. The encoded protein is CASSLDRNYEQYF. The V and J genes are TRBV7-2 and TRBJ2-7, with D possibly TRBD1 on 5 matching bases. The germline V gene has CDR1 SGHTA and CDR2 FQGNSA. Trimming removed 1 base from V and 3 bases from J, with 7 bases in between. There are 13 residues in the CDR3.

There are many counts of this clonotype. The genes are TRBV6-1 and TRBJ1-5, with D maybe TRBD1 (6 bases). In germline, CDR1 is MNHNS, CDR2 SASEGT. The CDR3 is made up of 14 amino acids. V was cut by 10 bases and J by 5 bases, with 18 bases left in between. The CDR3 here is CATTEGVEHQPQHF. CDR3 sequence (DNA): TGTGCCACTACCGAGGGGGTCGAGCATCAGCCCCAGCATTTT.

At least ten counts were recorded for this clonotype. The chain is built from TRBV12-3 or TRBV12-4 and TRBJ2-7, with TRBD2 identical over 9 bases. V lost 8 bases, J lost 1 base, and 6 bases stayed unmatched. The CDR3 loop spans 14 amino acids. CDR3 protein: CASGYSGSSYEQYF. CDR3 nucleotide sequence: TGTGCCAGCGGGTATAGCGGGAGTTCCTACGAGCAGTACTTC.